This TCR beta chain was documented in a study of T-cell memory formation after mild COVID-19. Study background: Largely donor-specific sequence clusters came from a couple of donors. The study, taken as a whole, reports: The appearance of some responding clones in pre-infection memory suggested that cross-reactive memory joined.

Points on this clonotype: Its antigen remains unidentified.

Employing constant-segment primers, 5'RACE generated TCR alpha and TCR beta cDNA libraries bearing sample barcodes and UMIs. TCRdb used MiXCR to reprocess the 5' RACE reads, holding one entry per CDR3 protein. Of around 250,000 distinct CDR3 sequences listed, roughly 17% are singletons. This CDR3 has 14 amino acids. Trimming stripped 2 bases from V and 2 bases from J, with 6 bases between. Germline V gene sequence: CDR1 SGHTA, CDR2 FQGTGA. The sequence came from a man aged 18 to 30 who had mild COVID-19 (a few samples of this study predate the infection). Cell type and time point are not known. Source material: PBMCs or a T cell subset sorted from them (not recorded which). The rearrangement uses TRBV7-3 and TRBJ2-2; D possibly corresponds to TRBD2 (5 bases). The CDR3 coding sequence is TGTGCCAGCAGCTTAGACTATAACACCGGGGAGCTGTTTTTT. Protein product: CASSLDYNTGELFF.